A single sample is the source of the 11 T cell receptor beta chains below, sequenced in a study of blood T cell repertoires in COVID-19. TCRdb's table, derived via immunoSEQ multiplex PCR, lists solely in-frame clones and lacks some. The sample contains a few hundred thousand clones, 89% of which appear only once. Sample: peripheral blood. The receptors were sampled from a woman aged 55-70 years with acute or convalescent COVID-19.

In its sample, this clone was seen a few times. The chain couples TRBV4-1 to TRBJ1-1; D possibly corresponds to TRBD1 (6 bases). This CDR3 contains 15 residues. Per the germline V gene, CDR1 is MGHRA and CDR2 is YSYEKL. Trimming took 3 bases from V and 7 from J, leaving 18 bases between them. The CDR3: CASSHVGTQVNEAFF. DNA of the CDR3: TGCGCCAGCAGCCATGTCGGGACACAAGTAAATGAAGCTTTCTTT.

The chain has TRBV14 and TRBJ2-5; 11 bases match TRBD2. Losses at the gene ends were 4 bases for V and 2 bases for J; bases not matched to a gene: 3. The germline V gene encodes CDR1 SGHDN and CDR2 FVKESK. This CDR3 has 15 residues. The DNA of the CDR3 is TGTGCCAGCAGCCCGGGACTAGCGGTTCAAGAGACCCAGTACTTC. Translating gives CASSPGLAVQETQYF. The complete variable domain, with remaining parts taken from reference TRBV14 and TRBJ2-5, reads EAGVTQFPSHSVIEKGQTVTLRCDPISGHDNLYWYRRVMGKEIKFLLHFVKESKQDESGMPNNRFLAERTGGTYSTLKVQPAELEDSGVYFCASSPGLAVQETQYFGPGTRLLVL.

The chain joins TRBV7-2 to TRBJ1-2; tentatively, D is TRBD1 (6 bases). From germline, CDR1 is SGHTA and CDR2 FQGNSA. The CDR3 has 14 amino acids. Trimming took off 1 base at V and 0 bases at J, with 6 bases between the two ends. The CDR3 protein is CASSLGTANYGYTF. CDR3 DNA: TGTGCCAGCAGCTTAGGGACAGCTAACTATGGCTACACCTTC.

This chain connects TRBV7-9 to TRBJ1-4; 7 bases fit TRBD1. V lost 2 bases, J lost 7 bases, and 10 bases stayed unmatched. CDR3 length equals 16 residues. CDR1 is SEHNR, CDR2 FQNEAQ, per germline (reference sequence). This CDR3 is CASSLRSTGAGEKLFF. CDR3 DNA: TGTGCCAGCAGCTTAAGGAGCACAGGGGCCGGTGAAAAACTGTTTTTT. The full variable domain, its missing parts supplied by reference TRBV7-9 and TRBJ1-4, is DTGVSQNPRHKITKRGQNVTFRCDPISEHNRLYWYRQTLGQGPEFLTYFQNEAQLEKSRLLSDRFSAERPKGSFSTLEIQRTEQGDSAMYLCASSLRSTGAGEKLFFGSGTQLSVL.

This clone occurred once. The CDR3 DNA reads TGTGCCAGCAGTGGAAGGCGGGCGGGGACTAGCAATCAGCCCCAGCATTTT. Translated, it gives CASSGRRAGTSNQPQHF. The chain links TRBV6-1 to TRBJ1-5; D is possibly TRBD1 (5 bases). V was shortened by 4 bases and J by 0 bases, with 16 bases between the two germline ends. This CDR3 is 17 amino acids long. Germline CDR1 MNHNS, CDR2 SASEGT.

The gene calls are TRBV6-5 and TRBJ2-1, with a tentative D call TRBD2 (6 bases). The germline V gene encodes CDR1 MNHEY and CDR2 SVGAGI. With 4 bases removed from V and 4 bases from J, the gap between germline ends came to 11 bases. CDR3 length equals 14 residues. CDR3 bases: TGTGCCAGCAGTTGGGAGGTTGGTTACAATGAGCAGTTCTTC. Translated, it gives CASSWEVGYNEQFF.

The chain recombines TRBV19 with TRBJ1-2, with 7 positions matching TRBD1. The CDR3 loop spans 15 amino acids. From germline, CDR1 is LNHDA and CDR2 SQIVND (reference sequence). J lost 6 bases, V lost 4 bases, and 11 bases had no gene match. The CDR3 reads CASSTRIDRVNGYTF. Here the CDR3 DNA reads TGTGCCAGTAGTACGCGCATTGACAGGGTGAATGGCTACACCTTC.

V usage is TRBV7-8 and J usage is TRBJ2-2; the D gene is possibly TRBD1 (6 bases). The ends were cut back, 5 bases at V and 3 bases at J, with 19 bases in the middle. Germline V gene data show CDR1 as SGHVS and CDR2 as FQNEAQ. The CDR3 has 17 residues. The chain's CDR3 is CASSRTGWDTDTGELFF. DNA for the CDR3: TGTGCCAGCAGCCGAACGGGTTGGGACACCGACACCGGGGAGCTGTTTTTT. The full variable domain, in which reference TRBV7-8 and TRBJ2-2 provide the parts outside the CDR3, is GAGVSQSPRYKVAKRGQDVALRCDPISGHVSLFWYQQALGQGPEFLTYFQNEAQLDKSGLPSDRFFAERPEGSVSTLKIQRTQQEDSAVYLCASSRTGWDTDTGELFFGEGSRLTVL.

The rearrangement uses TRBV18 and TRBJ2-1; 7 bases line up with TRBD1. This CDR3 is 17 amino acids long. V was pared by 6 bases and J by 8 bases, with 19 bases of the junction left unmatched. Germline V gene data show CDR1 as KGHSH and CDR2 as LQKENI. The CDR3 region has the DNA TGTGCCAGCTCCCGTATTCCTCCGGGTCCGCAGGGGGATGAGCAGTTCTTC. It codes for CASSRIPPGPQGDEQFF. The full variable domain, its missing parts supplied by reference TRBV18 and TRBJ2-1, is NAGVMQNPRHLVRRRGQEARLRCSPMKGHSHVYWYRQLPEEGLKFMVYLQKENIIDESGMPKERFSAEFPKEGPSILRIQQVVRGDSAAYFCASSRIPPGPQGDEQFFGPGTRLTVL.

This clone was seen just once. The V gene is TRBV10-3, the J gene TRBJ2-2; TRBD1 aligns across 8 bases. Germline values: CDR1 ENHRY, CDR2 SYGVKD. This CDR3 is 15 amino acids long. V trimming: 0 bases; J trimming: 9 bases; junction bases outside the gene matches: 6. CDR3 region: CAISESRQGYRELFF. The CDR3 nucleotides are TGTGCCATCAGTGAGTCCCGACAGGGGTACCGGGAGCTGTTTTTT.

The genes are TRBV28 and TRBJ2-7, with 7 bases aligning to TRBD1. The CDR3 is 12 amino acids. V lost 9 bases, J lost 3 bases, and 5 bases stayed unmatched. Germline CDR1 reads MDHEN; CDR2 reads SYDVKM. CDR3 residues: CASLRDSYEQYF. The CDR3 DNA is TGTGCCAGTCTACGGGACAGCTACGAGCAGTACTTC. The complete variable domain, with remaining parts taken from reference TRBV28 and TRBJ2-7, reads DVKVTQSSRYLVKRTGEKVFLECVQDMDHENMFWYRQDPGLGLRLIYFSYDVKMKEKGDIPEGYSVSREKKERFSLILESASTNQTSMYLCASLRDSYEQYFGPGTRLTVT.